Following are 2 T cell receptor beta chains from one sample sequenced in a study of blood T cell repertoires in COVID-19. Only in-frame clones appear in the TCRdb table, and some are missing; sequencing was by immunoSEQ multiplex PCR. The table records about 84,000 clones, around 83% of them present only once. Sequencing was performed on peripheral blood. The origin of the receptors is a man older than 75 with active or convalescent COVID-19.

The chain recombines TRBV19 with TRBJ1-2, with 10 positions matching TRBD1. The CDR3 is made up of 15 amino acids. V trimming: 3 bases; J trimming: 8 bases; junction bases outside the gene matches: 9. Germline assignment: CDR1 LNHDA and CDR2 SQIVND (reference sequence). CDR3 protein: CASSMVGQGNHGYTF. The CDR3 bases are TGTGCCAGTAGTATGGTGGGACAGGGGAATCACGGCTACACCTTC.

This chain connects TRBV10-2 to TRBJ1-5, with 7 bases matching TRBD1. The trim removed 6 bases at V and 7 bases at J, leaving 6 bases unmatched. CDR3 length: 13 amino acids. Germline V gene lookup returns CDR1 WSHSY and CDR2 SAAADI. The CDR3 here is CASRGQEHQPQHF. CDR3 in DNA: TGCGCCAGCAGAGGACAGGAACACCAGCCCCAGCATTTT.